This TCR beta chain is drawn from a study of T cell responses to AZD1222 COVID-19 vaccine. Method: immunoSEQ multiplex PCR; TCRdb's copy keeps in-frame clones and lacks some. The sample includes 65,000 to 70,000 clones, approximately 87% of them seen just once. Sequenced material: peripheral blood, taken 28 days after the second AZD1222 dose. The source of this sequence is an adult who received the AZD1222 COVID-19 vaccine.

CDR3 loop: CASSYKMGRDTEAFF. CDR3 nucleotides: TGCGCCAGCAGCTACAAGATGGGTAGGGACACTGAAGCTTTCTTT. This chain links TRBV4-1 with TRBJ1-1; D not certain. Trimming removed 5 bases at V and 3 bases at J, with 16 bases between. Germline V CDR1 and CDR2: MGHRA, YSYEKL. This CDR3 comprises 15 residues.